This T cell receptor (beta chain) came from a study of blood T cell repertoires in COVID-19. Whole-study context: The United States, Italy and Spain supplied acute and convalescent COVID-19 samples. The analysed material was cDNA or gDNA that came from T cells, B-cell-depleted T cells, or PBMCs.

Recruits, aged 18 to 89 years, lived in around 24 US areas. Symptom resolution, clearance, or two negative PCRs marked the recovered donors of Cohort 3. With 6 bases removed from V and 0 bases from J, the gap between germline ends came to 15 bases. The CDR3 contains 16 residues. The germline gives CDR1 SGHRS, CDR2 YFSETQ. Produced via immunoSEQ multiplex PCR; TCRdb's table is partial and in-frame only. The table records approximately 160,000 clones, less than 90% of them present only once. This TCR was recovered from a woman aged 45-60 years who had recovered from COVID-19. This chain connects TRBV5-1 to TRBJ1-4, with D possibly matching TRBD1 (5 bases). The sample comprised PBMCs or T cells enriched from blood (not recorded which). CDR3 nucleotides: TGCGCCAGCACCCCGGGGGGGGTTGCAACTAATGAAAAACTGTTTTTT. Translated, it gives CASTPGGVATNEKLFF.